The clone carrying this T cell receptor beta chain was observed a handful of times. Antigen: not known. The germline gene is not matched at one end of the junction; a read error may be the cause. This sample is part of a study of metastatic and nonmetastatic thyroid tumors. Patients underwent thyroid surgery, and none had received any treatment before it. Germline V gene lookup returns CDR1 KGHDR and CDR2 SFDVKD. CDR3 length: 12 amino acids. In the authors' methods: The study took CDR3 differences across clinicopathological groups and made a distant-metastasis classifier for papillary thyroid cancer from them. TCRdb reassembled clones from the PCR reads with MiXCR. TCRdb's processing, not the authors' own work, is the source of the V and J calls. This sample carries about 23,000 clones, about 20% of them seen once, and the ten largest clones take 25% to 35%. Notes on the study in general: Malignant thyroid tumors reportedly exceeded benign nodules significantly in TCR beta diversity, with the difference appearing in blood and tumor.

This chain links TRBV24-1 with TRBJ1-5; D remains ambiguous. This receptor was obtained from a female donor with papillary thyroid cancer or a benign thyroid nodule (not recorded which). Some clones in this sample may be carry-over from other donors' samples. Specimen: blood. CDR3 DNA: TGTGCCACCAGTGGCAGCAATCAGACCCAGCGTTTT. This translates into CATSGSNQTQRF.